This T cell receptor (beta chain) was identified during a study of response to subunit inactivated influenza vaccine. Findings and limits, study-wide: Researchers suggested that each seasonal influenza vaccination recruits few new T cells.

TCRdb re-called the RT-PCR reads through MiXCR, storing one row per CDR3 protein. Found here are 650,000 or so distinct CDR3 sequences, about 14% of them singletons; the top ten hold about 7.6%. Germline V CDR1 and CDR2: SGHTA, FQGNSA. V was clipped by 1 base and J by 8 bases, with 8 bases between them. The length of the CDR3 is 13 residues. A remark on this clonotype: What it binds is not known.

This sequence originates from a man in his fifties who received an inactivated influenza vaccine. V and J are TRBV7-2 and TRBJ2-2; D is unresolved. Material: PBMCs from blood, obtained roughly 2 weeks before vaccination. DNA of the CDR3: TGTGCCAGCAGCTTAGTTTTTGCAGGGGAGCTGTTTTTT. Translated: CASSLVFAGELFF.